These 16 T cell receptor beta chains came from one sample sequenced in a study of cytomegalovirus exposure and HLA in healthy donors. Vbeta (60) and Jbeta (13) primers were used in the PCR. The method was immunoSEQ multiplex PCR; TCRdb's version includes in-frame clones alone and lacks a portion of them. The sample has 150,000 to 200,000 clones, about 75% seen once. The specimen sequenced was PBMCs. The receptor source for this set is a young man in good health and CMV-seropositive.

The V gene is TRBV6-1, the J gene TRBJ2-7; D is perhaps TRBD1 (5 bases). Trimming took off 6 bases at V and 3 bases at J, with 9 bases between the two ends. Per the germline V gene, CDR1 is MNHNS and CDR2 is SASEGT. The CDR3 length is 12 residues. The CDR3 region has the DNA TGTGCCAGCAGATCAGGGTTCTACGAGCAGTACTTC. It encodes CASRSGFYEQYF.

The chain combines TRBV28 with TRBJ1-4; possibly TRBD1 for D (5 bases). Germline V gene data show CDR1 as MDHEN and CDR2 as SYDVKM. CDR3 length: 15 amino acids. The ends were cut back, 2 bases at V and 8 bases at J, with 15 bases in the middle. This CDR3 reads CASSLDLPGEEKLFF. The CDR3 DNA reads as TGTGCCAGCAGTTTAGATCTCCCGGGGGAGGAAAAACTGTTTTTT.

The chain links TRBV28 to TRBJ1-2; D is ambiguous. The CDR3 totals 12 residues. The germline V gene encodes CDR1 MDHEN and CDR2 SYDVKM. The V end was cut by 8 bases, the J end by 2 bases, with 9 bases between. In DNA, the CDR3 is TGTGCCAGCGGCGGGAAGAACTATGGCTACACCTTC. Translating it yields CASGGKNYGYTF.

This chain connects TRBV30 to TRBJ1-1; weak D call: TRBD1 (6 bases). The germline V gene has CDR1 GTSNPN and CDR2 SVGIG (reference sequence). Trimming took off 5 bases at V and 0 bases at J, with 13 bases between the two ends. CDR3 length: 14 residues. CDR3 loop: CAWVPGQMNTEAFF. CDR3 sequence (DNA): TGTGCCTGGGTCCCGGGACAAATGAACACTGAAGCTTTCTTT.

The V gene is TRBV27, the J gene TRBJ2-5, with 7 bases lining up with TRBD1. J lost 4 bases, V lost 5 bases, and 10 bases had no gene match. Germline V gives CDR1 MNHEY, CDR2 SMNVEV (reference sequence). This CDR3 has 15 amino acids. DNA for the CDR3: TGTGCCAGCAGTCCGATGGACCACAGGGGAGAGACCCAGTACTTC. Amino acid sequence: CASSPMDHRGETQYF.

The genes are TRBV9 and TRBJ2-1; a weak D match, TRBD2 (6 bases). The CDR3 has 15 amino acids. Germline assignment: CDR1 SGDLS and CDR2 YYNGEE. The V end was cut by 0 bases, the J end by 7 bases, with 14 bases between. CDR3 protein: CASSVGPAGSNEQFF. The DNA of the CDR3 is TGTGCCAGCAGCGTAGGGCCTGCGGGGAGTAATGAGCAGTTCTTC.

The CDR3 DNA follows: TGTGCCAGCGCCGGGACAGGGTTCAACGAGCAGTACTTC. The encoded protein is CASAGTGFNEQYF. The rearrangement joins TRBV6-1 to TRBJ2-7, with 9 bases matching TRBD1. The CDR3 is made up of 13 amino acids. The germline gives CDR1 MNHNS, CDR2 SASEGT. V lost 8 bases to trimming and J lost 5 bases; unmatched junction nucleotides: 7.

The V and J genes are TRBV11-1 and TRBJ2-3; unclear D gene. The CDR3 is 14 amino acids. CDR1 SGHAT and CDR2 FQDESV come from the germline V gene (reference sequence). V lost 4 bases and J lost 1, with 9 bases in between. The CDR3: CASSSILGTDTQYF. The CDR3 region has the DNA TGTGCCAGCAGCTCCATCTTAGGCACAGATACGCAGTATTTT.

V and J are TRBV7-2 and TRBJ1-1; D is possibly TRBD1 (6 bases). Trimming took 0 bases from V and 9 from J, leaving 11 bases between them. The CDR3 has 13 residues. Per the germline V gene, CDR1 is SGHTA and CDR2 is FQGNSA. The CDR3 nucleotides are TGTGCCAGCAGCTTAGCCCCTCAGGGGCAAGCTTTCTTT. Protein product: CASSLAPQGQAFF.

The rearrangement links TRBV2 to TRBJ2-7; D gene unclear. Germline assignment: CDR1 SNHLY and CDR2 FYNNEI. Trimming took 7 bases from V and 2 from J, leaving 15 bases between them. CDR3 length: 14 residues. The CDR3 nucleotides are TGTGCCAGCACTCAGCCCGGGTTCCCCTACGAGCAGTACTTC. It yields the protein CASTQPGFPYEQYF. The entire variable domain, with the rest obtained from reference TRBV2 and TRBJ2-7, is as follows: EPEVTQTPSHQVTQMGQEVILRCVPISNHLYFYWYRQILGQKVEFLVSFYNNEISEKSEIFDDQFSVERPDGSNFTLKIRSTKLEDSAMYFCASTQPGFPYEQYFGPGTRLTVT.

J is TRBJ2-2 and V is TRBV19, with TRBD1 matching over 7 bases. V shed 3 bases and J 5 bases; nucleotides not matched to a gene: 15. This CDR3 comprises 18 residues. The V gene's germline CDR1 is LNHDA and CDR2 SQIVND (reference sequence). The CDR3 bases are TGTGCCAGTAGTATGTGGGCGGCCCCGGACAGGCGTACCGGGGAGCTGTTTTTT. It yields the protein CASSMWAAPDRRTGELFF.

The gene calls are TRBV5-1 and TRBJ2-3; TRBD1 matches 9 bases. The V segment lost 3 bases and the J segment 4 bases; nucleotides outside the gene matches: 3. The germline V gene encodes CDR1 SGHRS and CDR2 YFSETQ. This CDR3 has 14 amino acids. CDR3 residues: CASSWGQGSDTQYF. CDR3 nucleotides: TGCGCCAGCAGCTGGGGACAGGGCTCAGATACGCAGTATTTT.

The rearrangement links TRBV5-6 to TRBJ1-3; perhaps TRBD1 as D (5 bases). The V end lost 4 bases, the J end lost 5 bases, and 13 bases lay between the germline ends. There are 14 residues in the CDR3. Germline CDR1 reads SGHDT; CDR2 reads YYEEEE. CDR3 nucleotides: TGTGCCAGCAGCCTGGACCAGGGTAGAAACACCATATATTTT. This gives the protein CASSLDQGRNTIYF. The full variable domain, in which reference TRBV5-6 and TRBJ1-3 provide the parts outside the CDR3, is DAGVTQSPTHLIKTRGQQVTLRCSPKSGHDTVSWYQQALGQGPQFIFQYYEEEERQRGNFPDRFSGHQFPNYSSELNVNALLLGDSALYLCASSLDQGRNTIYFGEGSWLTVV.

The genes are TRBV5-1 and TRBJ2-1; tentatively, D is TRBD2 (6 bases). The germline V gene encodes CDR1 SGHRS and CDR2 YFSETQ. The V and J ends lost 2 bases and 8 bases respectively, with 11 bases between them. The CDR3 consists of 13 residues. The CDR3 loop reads CASSFPASDEQFF. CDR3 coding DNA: TGCGCCAGCAGCTTCCCGGCTAGCGATGAGCAGTTCTTC.

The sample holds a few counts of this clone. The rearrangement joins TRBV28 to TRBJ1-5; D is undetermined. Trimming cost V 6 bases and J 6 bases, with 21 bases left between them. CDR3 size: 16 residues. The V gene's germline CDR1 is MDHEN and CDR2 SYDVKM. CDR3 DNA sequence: TGTGCCAGCAGGGAATCCGTAAGACCCGGCGGTCAGCCCCAGCATTTT. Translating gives CASRESVRPGGQPQHF.

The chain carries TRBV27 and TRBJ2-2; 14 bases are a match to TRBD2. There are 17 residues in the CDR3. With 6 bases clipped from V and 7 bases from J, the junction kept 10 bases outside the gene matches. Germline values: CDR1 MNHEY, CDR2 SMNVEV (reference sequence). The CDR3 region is CASRRLAGGPAGGELFF. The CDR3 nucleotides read TGTGCCAGCAGAAGACTAGCGGGAGGGCCCGCTGGCGGGGAGCTGTTTTTT.